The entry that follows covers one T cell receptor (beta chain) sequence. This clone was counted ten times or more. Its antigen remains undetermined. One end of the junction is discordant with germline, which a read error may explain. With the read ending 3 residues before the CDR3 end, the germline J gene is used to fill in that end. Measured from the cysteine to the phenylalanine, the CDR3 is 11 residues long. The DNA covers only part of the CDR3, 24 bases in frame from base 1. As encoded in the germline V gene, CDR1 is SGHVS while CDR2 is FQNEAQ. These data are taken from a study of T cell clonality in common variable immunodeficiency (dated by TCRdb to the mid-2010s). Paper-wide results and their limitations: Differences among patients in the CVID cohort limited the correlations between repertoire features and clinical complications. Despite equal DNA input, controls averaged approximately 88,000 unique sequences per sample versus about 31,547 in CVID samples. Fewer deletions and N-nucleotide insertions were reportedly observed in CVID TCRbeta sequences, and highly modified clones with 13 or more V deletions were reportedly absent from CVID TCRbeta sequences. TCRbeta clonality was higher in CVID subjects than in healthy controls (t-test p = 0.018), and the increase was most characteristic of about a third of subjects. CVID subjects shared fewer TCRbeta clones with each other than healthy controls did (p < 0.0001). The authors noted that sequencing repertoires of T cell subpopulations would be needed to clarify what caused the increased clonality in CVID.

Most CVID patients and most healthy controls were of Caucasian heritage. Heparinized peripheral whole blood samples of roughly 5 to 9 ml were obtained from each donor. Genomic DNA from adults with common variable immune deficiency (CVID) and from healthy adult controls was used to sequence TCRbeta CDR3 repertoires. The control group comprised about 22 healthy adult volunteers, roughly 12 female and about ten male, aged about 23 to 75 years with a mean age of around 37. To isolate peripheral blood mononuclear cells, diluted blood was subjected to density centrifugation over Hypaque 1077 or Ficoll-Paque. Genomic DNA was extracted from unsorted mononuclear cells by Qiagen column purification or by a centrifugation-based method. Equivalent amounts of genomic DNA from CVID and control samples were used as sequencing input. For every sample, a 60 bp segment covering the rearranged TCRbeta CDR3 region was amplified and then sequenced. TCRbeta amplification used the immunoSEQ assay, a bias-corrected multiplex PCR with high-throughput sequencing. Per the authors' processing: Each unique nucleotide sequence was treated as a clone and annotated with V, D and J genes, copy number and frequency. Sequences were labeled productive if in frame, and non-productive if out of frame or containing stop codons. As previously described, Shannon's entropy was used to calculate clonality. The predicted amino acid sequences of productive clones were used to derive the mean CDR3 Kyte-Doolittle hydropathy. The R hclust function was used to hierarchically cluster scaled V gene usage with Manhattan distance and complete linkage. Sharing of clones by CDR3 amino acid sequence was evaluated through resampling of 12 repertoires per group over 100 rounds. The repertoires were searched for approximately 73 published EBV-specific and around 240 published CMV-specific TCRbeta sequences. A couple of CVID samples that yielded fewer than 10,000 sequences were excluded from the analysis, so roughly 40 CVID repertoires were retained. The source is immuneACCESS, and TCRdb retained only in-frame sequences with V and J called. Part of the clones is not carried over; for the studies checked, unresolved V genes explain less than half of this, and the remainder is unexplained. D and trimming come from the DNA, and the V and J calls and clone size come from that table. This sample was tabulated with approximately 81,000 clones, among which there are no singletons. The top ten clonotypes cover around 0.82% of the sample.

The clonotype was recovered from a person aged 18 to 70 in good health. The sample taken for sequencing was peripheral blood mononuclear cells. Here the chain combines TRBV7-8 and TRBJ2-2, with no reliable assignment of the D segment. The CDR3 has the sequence CVSSPSGELFF. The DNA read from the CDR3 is TGTGTCAGCAGCCCGTCGGGGGAG.